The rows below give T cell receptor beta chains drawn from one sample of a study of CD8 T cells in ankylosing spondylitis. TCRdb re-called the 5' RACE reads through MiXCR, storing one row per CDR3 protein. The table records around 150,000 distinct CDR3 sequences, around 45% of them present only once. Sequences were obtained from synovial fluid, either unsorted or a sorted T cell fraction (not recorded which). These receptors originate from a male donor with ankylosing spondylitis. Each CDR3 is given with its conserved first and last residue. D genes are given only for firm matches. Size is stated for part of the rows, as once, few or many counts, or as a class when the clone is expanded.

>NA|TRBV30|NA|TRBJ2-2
TGTGCCTGGAGGGGTGCCGGGGAGCTGTTTTTT
CAWRGAGELFF
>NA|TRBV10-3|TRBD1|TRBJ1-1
TGTGCCATCAGTGACCTGACAGGGATGAACACTGAAGCTTTCTTT
CAISDLTGMNTEAFF
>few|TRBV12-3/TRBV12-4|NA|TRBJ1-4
TGTGCCAGCAGTCTCCCGGGGGAGCAAGAAAAACTGTTTTTT
CASSLPGEQEKLFF
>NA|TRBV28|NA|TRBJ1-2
TGTGCCAGCAGTTTCCCTCGAGAACACCAGTCCATTAACTATGGCTACACCTTC
CASSFPREHQSINYGYTF
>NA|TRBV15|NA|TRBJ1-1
TGTGCCACCAGCACCCCCCAGGGCCGGGGGAACACTGAAGCTTTCTTT
CATSTPQGRGNTEAFF
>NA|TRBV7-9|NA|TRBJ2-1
TGTGCCAGCAGCTGGGGACTGTACAATGAGCAGTTCTTC
CASSWGLYNEQFF
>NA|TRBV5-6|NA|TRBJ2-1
TGTGCCAGCAGCCCGGAGGGGGTGCTCTACAATGAGCAGTTCTTC
CASSPEGVLYNEQFF
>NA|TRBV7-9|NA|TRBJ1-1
TGTGCCAGCAGCCCCGACAGAGAAGCTTTCTTT
CASSPDREAFF
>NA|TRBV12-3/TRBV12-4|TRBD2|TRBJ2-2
TGTGCCAGCTCCGGGAGGCTAGCAGGCGGGGAGCTGTTTTTT
CASSGRLAGGELFF
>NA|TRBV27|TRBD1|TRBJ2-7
TGTGCCAGCAGCTTCCTCCGGGACAGCCCGGCACCTGGCTACGAGCAGTACTTC
CASSFLRDSPAPGYEQYF
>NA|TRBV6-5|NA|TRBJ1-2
TGTGCCAGCAGTTACTCATTTGAATGGAGTGAGGTCCATGGCTACACCTTC
CASSYSFEWSEVHGYTF
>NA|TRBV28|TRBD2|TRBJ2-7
TGTGCCAGCAGCCTAGCGGGAGGCACATCCTACGAGCAGTACTTC
CASSLAGGTSYEQYF
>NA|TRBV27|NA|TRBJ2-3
TGTGCCAGCAGTTTGATCCAAAACGTAGATACGCAGTATTTT
CASSLIQNVDTQYF
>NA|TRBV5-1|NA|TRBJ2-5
TGCGCCAGCAGCTTGGGGCAGGGCATGCAAGAGACCCAGTACTTC
CASSLGQGMQETQYF
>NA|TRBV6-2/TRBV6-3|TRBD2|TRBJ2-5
TGTGCCAGCAGTTACGTGTCGGGACTAGCGGGAGGACTGTACCAAGAGACCCAGTACTTC
CASSYVSGLAGGLYQETQYF
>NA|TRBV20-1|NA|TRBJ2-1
TGCAGTGCTAGAGATCCCCCCACCGGGCAATACAATGAGCAGTTCTTC
CSARDPPTGQYNEQFF
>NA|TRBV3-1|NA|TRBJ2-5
TGTGCCAGCAGCCATCTGATGCCAGGTTCACAAGAGACCCAGTACTTC
CASSHLMPGSQETQYF
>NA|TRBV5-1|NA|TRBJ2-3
TGCGCCAGCAGCTCCGAAACAGATACGCAGTATTTT
CASSSETDTQYF
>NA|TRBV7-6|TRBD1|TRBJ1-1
TGTGCCAGCAGCTGGATAAGGGGGGAGACAGGGTCGGGTGAAGCTTTCTTT
CASSWIRGETGSGEAFF
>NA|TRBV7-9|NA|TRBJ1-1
TGTGCCAGCAGCCCCTTCCTACGGGGGATGAACACTGAAGCTTTCTTT
CASSPFLRGMNTEAFF
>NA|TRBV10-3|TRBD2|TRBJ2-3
TGTGCCATCAGCCAGACTAGCGGGAGCACAGATACGCAGTATTTT
CAISQTSGSTDTQYF
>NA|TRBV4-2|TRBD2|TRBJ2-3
TGTGCCAGCAGCCAAGAGAGGCGACTAGCGGGACGTTATACGCAGTATTTT
CASSQERRLAGRYTQYF
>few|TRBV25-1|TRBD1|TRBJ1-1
TGTGCCAGCAGTGTCCGTTGGGGACAGGGGTACACTGAAGCTTTCTTT
CASSVRWGQGYTEAFF
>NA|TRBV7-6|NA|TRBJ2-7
TGTGCCAGCAGCCTTCTCTCCTACTACGAGCAGTACTTC
CASSLLSYYEQYF
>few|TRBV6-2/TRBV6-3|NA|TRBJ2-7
TGTGCCAGCAGAAGGGACTTCACCTACGAGCAGTACTTC
CASRRDFTYEQYF
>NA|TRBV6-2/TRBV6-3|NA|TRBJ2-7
TGTGCCAGCAGTTACCATGGGGTATTATACGAGCAGTACTTC
CASSYHGVLYEQYF
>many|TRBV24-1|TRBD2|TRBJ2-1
TGTGCCACCAGTGACCGGGACTACTACAATGAGCAGTTCTTC
CATSDRDYYNEQFF
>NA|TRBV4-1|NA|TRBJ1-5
TGCGCCAGCAGCCAAGAATGGGTAGGTAGCAATCAGCCCCAGCATTTT
CASSQEWVGSNQPQHF
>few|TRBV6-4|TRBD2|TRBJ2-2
TGTGCCAGCAGCCCCACTCCTGGGACTAGCGCCGGGGAGCTGTTTTTT
CASSPTPGTSAGELFF
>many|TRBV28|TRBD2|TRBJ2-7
TGTGCCAGCAGAATCGGACTAGCGGGAAGCCACGAGCAGTACTTC
CASRIGLAGSHEQYF
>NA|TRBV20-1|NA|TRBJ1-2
TGCAGTGCTAGAGGGGGCTTGGGCGACTATGGCTACACCTTC
CSARGGLGDYGYTF
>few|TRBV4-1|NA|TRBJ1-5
TGCGCCAGCAGCCAAGATGTGGGAGGGGCGAGGCAGCCCCAGCATTTT
CASSQDVGGARQPQHF
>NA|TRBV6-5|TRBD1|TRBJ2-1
TGTGCCAGCAGTTACAGGGGGCGTTGGCCAGTGGAGCAGTTCTTC
CASSYRGRWPVEQFF
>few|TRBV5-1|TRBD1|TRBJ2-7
TGCGCCAGCAGCCCCCCGGACAGGTCCTACGAGCAGTACTTC
CASSPPDRSYEQYF
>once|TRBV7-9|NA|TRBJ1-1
TGTGCCAGCACCCCTACTGTGGGGACTGAAGCTTTCTTT
CASTPTVGTEAFF
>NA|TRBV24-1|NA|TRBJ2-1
TGTGCCACCAGTGATCCCCGACAGGGAGGCAATGAGCAGTTCTTC
CATSDPRQGGNEQFF
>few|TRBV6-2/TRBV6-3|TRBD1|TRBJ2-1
TGTGCCAGCAGCCCTCCCGGGACAGGGTCCTACAATGAGCAGTTCTTC
CASSPPGTGSYNEQFF
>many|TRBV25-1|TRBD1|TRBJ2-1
TGTGCCAGCAGTGAAGGACGGGAAAGGGGGCACAATGAGCAGTTCTTC
CASSEGRERGHNEQFF
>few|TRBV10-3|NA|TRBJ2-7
TGTGCCATCAGTGTATCCGGGAACCCCTACGAGCAGTACTTC
CAISVSGNPYEQYF
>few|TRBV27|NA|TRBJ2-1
TGTGCCAGCAGGGGGATGTTGATAAATGAGCAGTTCTTC
CASRGMLINEQFF
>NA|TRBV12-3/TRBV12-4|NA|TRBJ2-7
TGTGCCAGCAGTTGGCACTTCTACGAGCAGTACTTC
CASSWHFYEQYF
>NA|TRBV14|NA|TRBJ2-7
TGTGCCAGCAGCCGGGGGGACTCCTACGAGCAGTACTTC
CASSRGDSYEQYF
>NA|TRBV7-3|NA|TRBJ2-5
TGTGCCAGCATCTCCCCAGGCTACCGATACTTC
CASISPGYRYF
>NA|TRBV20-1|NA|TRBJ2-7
TGCAGTGCTAGGGGGGACATCGAGCAGTACTTC
CSARGDIEQYF